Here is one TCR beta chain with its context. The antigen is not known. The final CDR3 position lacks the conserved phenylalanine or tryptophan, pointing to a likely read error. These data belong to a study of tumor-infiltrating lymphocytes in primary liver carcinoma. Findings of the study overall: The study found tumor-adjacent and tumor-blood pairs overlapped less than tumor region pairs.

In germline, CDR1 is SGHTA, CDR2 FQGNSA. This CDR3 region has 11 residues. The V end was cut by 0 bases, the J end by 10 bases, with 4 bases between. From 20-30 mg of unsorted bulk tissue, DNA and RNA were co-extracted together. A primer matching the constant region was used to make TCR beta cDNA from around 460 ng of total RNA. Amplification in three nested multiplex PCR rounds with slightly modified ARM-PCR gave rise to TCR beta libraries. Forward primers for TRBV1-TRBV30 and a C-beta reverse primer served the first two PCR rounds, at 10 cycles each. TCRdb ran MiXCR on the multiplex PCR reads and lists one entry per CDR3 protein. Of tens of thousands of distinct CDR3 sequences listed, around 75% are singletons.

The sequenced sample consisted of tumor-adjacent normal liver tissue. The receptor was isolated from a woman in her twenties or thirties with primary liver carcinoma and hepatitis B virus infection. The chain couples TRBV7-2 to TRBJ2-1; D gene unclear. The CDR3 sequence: CASSLAVEQFL. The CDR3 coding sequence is TGTGCCAGCAGCTTAGCGGTGGAGCAGTTCTTA.